Given below is one TCR beta chain in context. What antigen it recognizes has not been identified. Per-base qualities were not stored, and no clone one base away is much larger. Libraries were made using PCR. Sequencing took place on an Illumina HiSeq 2500. To normalize quantification of the TCRbeta repertoire, the TCR libraries were built with molecular barcoding that relied on unique molecular identifiers. TCRdb cleaned the public reads at Q25 with fastp, built clones with MiXCR and kept in-frame beta chains. Here each entry gathers all rows of one CDR3 protein and keeps the most common genes and DNA. Across this sample there are 350,000 to 500,000 distinct CDR3 sequences, with roughly 43% seen only once. The top ten clones comprise 25% to 30% of the sample. The sample originates from a study of T-cell reconstitution after alpha-beta-depleted transplantation in children (dated by TCRdb to 2016 to 2018). A note on the overall study: Using TCR repertoire profiling, the study quantitatively followed how T-cell immune reconstitution unfolded in children after TCRalphabeta/CD19-depleted allogeneic hematopoietic cell transplantation. Results the study describes overall, beyond this receptor: Over subsequent months, a decline in hyperexpanded clone frequencies was noted, and after one year, T-cell counts and TCRbeta diversity were mostly ascribed to newly produced T cells. The apparently early alphabetaT-cell count recovery about two months after transplant was reportedly dependent on only several hundred rapidly expanded clones derived from non-depleted graft cells. In some patients, the high TCRbeta diversity seen at day 60 was put down to recipient T cells and intrathymic progenitors that had survived conditioning.

The treatment or condition tag for this specimen amounts to: allogeneic hematopoietic cell transplantation with graft depleted of TCRalphabeta T cells and CD19 B cells. The children who served as transplant recipients had been given grafts of TCRalphabeta/CD19-depleted allogeneic hematopoietic cells. The CDR3 contains 18 residues, cysteine and phenylalanine counted. The read is trimmed to its CDR3 DNA, 54 bases read in frame from base 1. For CDR1 and CDR2, the germline V gene lists SGHTA and FQGTGA. The germline V and J ends show losses of 5 bases and 5 bases respectively, and no gene match explains 10 bases of the junction.

This TCR came from a girl aged 2 to 9 with aplastic anemia, due to receive a stem cell transplant. The chain is assembled from TRBV7-3 and TRBJ2-3, and TRBD2 matches 16 of the central bases. Sequencing used PBMCs, obtained before TCRalphabeta/CD19-depleted stem cell transplant. The sequenced DNA: TGTGCCAGCAGCCTGGGGGGACTAGCGGGAGGGGGCATAGATACGCAGTATTTT. Translated, this gives CASSLGGLAGGGIDTQYF.